This T cell receptor (beta chain) was captured in a study of cytomegalovirus exposure and HLA in healthy donors. Study as a whole: Within an early data release were 85 million or so unique TCRs drawn from HLA-typed donors. Whole-study results and caveats: In a later analysis, most CMV-associated TCR beta chains appeared HLA-restricted. TCR beta sequences numbering around 15,000 were associated with HLA alleles at 0.05 false discovery rate in a later analysis.

As for this clone: Its cognate antigen is unknown.

V lost 1 base to trimming and J lost 8 bases; unmatched junction nucleotides: 4. Looked up from germline, CDR1 is MGHRA and CDR2 is YSYEKL. CDR3 length: 14 residues. PCR was performed using 60 Vbeta and 13 Jbeta primers. TCRdb's table, derived via immunoSEQ multiplex PCR, lists solely in-frame clones and lacks some. The sample gives approximately 180,000 clones, approximately 78% of which show up once; roughly 13% is in the top ten. The sequence derives from a woman between 50 and 59 years old in good health and CMV-seropositive. This chain joins TRBV4-1 and TRBJ1-4, with 7 bases identical to TRBD1. Sample: PBMCs. This CDR3 reads CASSQGQGYEKLFF. CDR3 in DNA: TGCGCCAGCAGCCAAGGACAGGGATACGAAAAACTGTTTTTT.